This T cell receptor (beta chain) was sequenced in a study of vaccination and CD4 T cells after COVID-19. Treatment given: approximately 9-day PBMC culture with coronavirus spike peptide pools or control peptides (ViraFEST assay). These CD4+ T cells came from roughly eleven-day cultures by negative selection. Looked up from germline, CDR1 is MGHDK and CDR2 is SYGVNS. The CDR3 consists of 13 residues. V was shortened by 5 bases and J by 4 bases, with 12 bases between the two germline ends. Comments on this clonotype: Its antigen is not identified.

The assay that was used to sequence DNA from cultured CD4+ T cells was the Oncomine TCR Beta short-read assay. TCRdb reprocessed the PCR reads via MiXCR and lists one record per CDR3 protein. The data contain around 11,000 distinct CDR3 sequences, 25% of them singletons. The J gene is TRBJ2-7, the V gene TRBV25-1; perhaps TRBD2 as D (5 bases). The sample here was CD4+ T cells from blood, cultured in vitro, taken after SARS-CoV-2 vaccination. This TCR was sampled from a human donor who had recovered from COVID-19. The CDR3 nucleotides are TGTGCCAGCAGTCTTGCGGGCAGTTACGAGCAGTACTTC. Protein: CASSLAGSYEQYF.